This is a list of T cell receptor beta chains from one sample in a study of blood T cell repertoires in COVID-19. Some clones are missing from TCRdb's copy, which holds only in-frame ones; the method was immunoSEQ multiplex PCR. The profile shows some 370,000 clones, 75% to 90% of them singletons. Sequenced input: PBMCs or T cells enriched from blood (not recorded which). These receptors originate from a woman aged 45-60 years who had recovered from COVID-19. The CDR3 runs from the conserved cysteine through the conserved F or W. D genes are given only for firm matches. Rows give clone size only sometimes, using once, few, many, or a class for an expanded clone.

j_call,d_call,v_call,clone_size,cdr3_nt,cdr3_aa
TRBJ1-3,.,TRBV5-8,.,TGTGCCAGCAGCCGGTCGTTGCGGACACTCTCTGGAAACACCATATATTTT,CASSRSLRTLSGNTIYF
TRBJ1-6,.,TRBV2,.,TGTGCCAGCAGTGCCACAGGCTTAGGGAATTCACCCCTCCACTTT,CASSATGLGNSPLHF
TRBJ1-2,TRBD1,TRBV6-5,.,TGTGCCAGCAGTCGGACGACAGGGATGATCTATGGCTACACCTTC,CASSRTTGMIYGYTF
TRBJ2-5,.,TRBV11-2,.,TGTGCCAGCAGCTTATCCCGGGGACAAGAGACCCAGTACTTC,CASSLSRGQETQYF
TRBJ1-1,.,TRBV4-3,.,TGCGCCAGCAGCCAAGCCCCGTCCGCGGGCACTGAAGCTTTCTTT,CASSQAPSAGTEAFF
TRBJ2-1,TRBD2,TRBV3-1/TRBV3-2,once,TGTGCCAGCAGCCAAGGGCTAGCGGGGGACCCTCGTTATGAGCAGTTCTTC,CASSQGLAGDPRYEQFF
TRBJ1-2,.,TRBV4-3,.,TGCGCCAGCAGCCAAGAGACGTATGGGACTGGCTATGGCTACACCTTC,CASSQETYGTGYGYTF
TRBJ2-5,TRBD2,TRBV5-1,.,TGCGCCAGCAGCTTGACCGGGGGACTAGCGGGGAAAGAGACCCAGTACTTC,CASSLTGGLAGKETQYF
TRBJ1-2,.,TRBV25-1,once,TGTGCCAGCAGTGGGGGGCAGGCCTATGGCTACACCTTC,CASSGGQAYGYTF
TRBJ2-7,TRBD2,TRBV7-2,.,TGTGCCAGCAGCTTATCCCCCGGGACTACCTACTACGAGCAGTACTTC,CASSLSPGTTYYEQYF
TRBJ1-1,.,TRBV10-3,.,TGTGCCATCAGAGGGGGGGGCACTGAAGCTTTCTTT,CAIRGGGTEAFF
TRBJ1-2,.,TRBV7-9,.,TGTGCCAGCAGCCCCCTGACAGTGAACTATGGCTACACCTTC,CASSPLTVNYGYTF
TRBJ2-3,TRBD2,TRBV7-2,once,TGTGCCAGCAGCCAACCTAGCGGACTAGCGGGATTTACAGATACGCAGTATTTT,CASSQPSGLAGFTDTQYF
TRBJ1-5,.,TRBV5-1,.,TGCGCCAGCAGCTTGGGCAGGGGCAATCAGCCCCAGCATTTT,CASSLGRGNQPQHF
TRBJ2-7,.,TRBV5-1,.,TGCGCCAGCAGCCCCGACAGTATCTACGAGCAGTACTTC,CASSPDSIYEQYF
TRBJ2-5,.,TRBV18,.,TGTGCCAGCTCACCTTGGGCCTCACATAGGGAGACCCAGTACTTC,CASSPWASHRETQYF
TRBJ1-5,.,TRBV6-5,.,TGTGCCACCTCCACCGGGAGAAACAATCAGCCCCAGCATTTT,CATSTGRNNQPQHF
TRBJ1-2,.,TRBV30,.,TGTGCCTGGAACCCTGTGGGGGGGGCGAACTATGGCTACACCTTC,CAWNPVGGANYGYTF
TRBJ1-1,.,TRBV20-1,.,TGCAGTGCTAGCTATCTACTTGAAGCTTTCTTT,CSASYLLEAFF
TRBJ1-3,.,TRBV7-9,few,TGTGCCAGCGTGATTGGGACACCCGGAAACACCATATATTTT,CASVIGTPGNTIYF
TRBJ1-2,TRBD1,TRBV6-2/TRBV6-3,.,TGTGCCAGCAGCTCTAGCGCGGGACAGGGAGGAGGCTACACCTTC,CASSSSAGQGGGYTF
TRBJ2-7,TRBD2,TRBV5-1,.,TGCGCCAGCAATAGCGGACTAGCGGGAACTCCTTTGGGTGAGCAGTACTTC,CASNSGLAGTPLGEQYF
TRBJ1-1,.,TRBV5-1,.,TGCGCCAGCAGCTTGTGGGGCCTATGGAACACTGAAGCTTTCTTT,CASSLWGLWNTEAFF
TRBJ1-6,.,TRBV18,.,TGTGCCAGCTCACTACGTCGGGGGGCAGACTATAATTCACCCCTCCACTTT,CASSLRRGADYNSPLHF
TRBJ2-2,TRBD2,TRBV7-2,.,TGTGCCAGCAGCCGGCGGACTAGCGGGAACACCGGGGAGCTGTTTTTT,CASSRRTSGNTGELFF
TRBJ2-3,TRBD2,TRBV29-1,.,TGCAGCGCCCTCCCGGGGGGGGGACACACAGATACGCAGTATTTT,CSALPGGGHTDTQYF
TRBJ1-2,TRBD1,TRBV7-8,.,TGTGCCAGCAGCTTAGCGCTTACGGGACAGAACTATGGCTACACCTTC,CASSLALTGQNYGYTF